Each of the 24 T cell receptor beta chains below was sequenced from the same sample in a study of blood T cell repertoires in COVID-19. Sequenced by immunoSEQ multiplex PCR; TCRdb stores in-frame clones only, minus some. The sample contains 150,000 to 180,000 clones, approximately 83% of which appear only once. The sequenced material came from peripheral blood. The receptor set was obtained from a woman aged 55-70 years with COVID-19, enrolled during active disease.

In its sample, this clone was seen once. The chain joins TRBV14 to TRBJ1-1; D gene unclear. Trimming stripped 0 bases from V and 7 bases from J, with 9 bases between. The V gene's germline CDR1 is SGHDN and CDR2 FVKESK. The CDR3 sequence is 13 residues long. CDR3 protein: CASSQDRYREAFF. The CDR3 DNA reads TGTGCCAGCAGCCAAGATCGGTACCGTGAAGCTTTCTTT.

The rearrangement uses TRBV7-3 and TRBJ2-1; 7 nucleotides line up with TRBD1. The length of the CDR3 is 13 residues. Trimming removed 5 bases from V and 7 bases from J; junction bases left unmatched: 5. Germline V gene data show CDR1 as SGHTA and CDR2 as FQGTGA. The CDR3 region is CASSLFRGNEQFF. The CDR3 nucleotides are TGTGCCAGCAGCCTTTTCAGGGGGAATGAGCAGTTCTTC.

The sample holds one count of this clone. The chain couples TRBV5-4 to TRBJ2-2; tentatively, D is TRBD1 (6 bases). Trimming took off 3 bases at V and 7 bases at J, with 13 bases between the two ends. This CDR3 spans 14 amino acids. Germline V lookup: CDR1 SGHNT, CDR2 YYREEE (reference sequence). The chain's CDR3 is CASSSRQADGELFF. The CDR3 DNA follows: TGTGCCAGCAGCTCCAGACAGGCTGACGGGGAGCTGTTTTTT.

V usage is TRBV29-1 and J usage is TRBJ1-2; D unclear. This CDR3 is built from 14 residues. The V gene lost 3 bases and the J gene lost 4 bases, with 15 bases spanning the gap. Germline lookup yields CDR1 SQVTM and CDR2 ANQGSEA. Here the CDR3 reads CSVDLTTEPYGYTF. The CDR3 region has the DNA TGCAGCGTTGATTTGACAACGGAACCCTATGGCTACACCTTC. Full variable domain (missing parts from reference TRBV29-1 and TRBJ1-2): SAVISQKPSRDICQRGTSLTIQCQVDSQVTMMFWYRQQPGQSLTLIATANQGSEATYESGFVIDKFPISRPNLTFSTLTVSNMSPEDSSIYLCSVDLTTEPYGYTFGSGTRLTVV.

The chain joins TRBV11-2 to TRBJ2-3, with a weak D call TRBD2 (7 bases). The CDR3 has 16 residues. CDR1 SGHAT and CDR2 FQNNGV come from the germline V gene. The V gene lost 5 bases and the J gene lost 2 bases, with 17 bases spanning the gap. CDR3: CASSDRGGLSTDTQYF. The CDR3 bases are TGTGCCAGCAGCGATAGGGGGGGGCTATCCACAGATACGCAGTATTTT. The full variable domain, in which reference TRBV11-2 and TRBJ2-3 provide the parts outside the CDR3, is EAGVAQSPRYKIIEKRQSVAFWCNPISGHATLYWYQQILGQGPKLLIQFQNNGVVDDSQLPKDRFSAERLKGVDSTLKIQPAKLEDSAVYLCASSDRGGLSTDTQYFGPGTRLTVL.

The rearrangement links TRBV5-1 to TRBJ2-3, with 10 bases matching TRBD2. Unmatched junction bases numbered 8, after V lost 4 bases and J lost 0 bases. Germline CDR1 and CDR2: SGHRS and YFSETQ. The CDR3 has 17 residues. CDR3 nucleotide sequence: TGCGCCAGCAGCGGTAGCGGGGGGCCCTCTAGCACAGATACGCAGTATTTT. Encoded protein: CASSGSGGPSSTDTQYF.

The chain joins TRBV10-3 to TRBJ1-1, with TRBD1 as a possible D gene (5 bases). Trimming took off 8 bases at V and 3 bases at J, with 13 bases between the two ends. This CDR3 is built from 13 residues. The germline V gene encodes CDR1 ENHRY and CDR2 SYGVKD. CDR3 nucleotide sequence: TGTGCCATCCAATTCTCCAGGGACACTGAAGCTTTCTTT. This translates into CAIQFSRDTEAFF.

The chain uses TRBV5-6 and TRBJ2-1; D uncertain. The V and J ends lost 0 bases and 4 bases respectively, with 14 bases between them. From germline, CDR1 is SGHDT and CDR2 YYEEEE. This CDR3 region has 16 residues. This chain's CDR3 is CASSLVLTTVYNEQFF. Here the CDR3 DNA reads TGTGCCAGCAGCTTGGTACTGACAACAGTTTACAATGAGCAGTTCTTC. Filled out from reference TRBV5-6 and TRBJ2-1, the complete variable domain reads DAGVTQSPTHLIKTRGQQVTLRCSPKSGHDTVSWYQQALGQGPQFIFQYYEEEERQRGNFPDRFSGHQFPNYSSELNVNALLLGDSALYLCASSLVLTTVYNEQFFGPGTRLTVL.

This clone has just a few counts. The V gene is TRBV7-6, the J gene TRBJ2-2, with D perhaps TRBD2 (6 bases). This CDR3 is built from 15 residues. The V gene's germline CDR1 is SGHVS and CDR2 FNYEAQ. V lost 2 bases and J 0 bases, leaving 7 bases between the germline ends. This CDR3 reads CASSLLASNTGELFF. CDR3 sequence (DNA): TGTGCCAGCAGCTTACTAGCGTCGAACACCGGGGAGCTGTTTTTT.

The gene calls are TRBV3-1 (or the pseudogene TRBV3-2) and TRBJ1-6, with a weak D call TRBD1 (6 bases). Trimming stripped 2 bases from V and 7 bases from J, with 18 bases between. Per germline, CDR1 LGHDT and CDR2 YNNKEL (reference sequence). The CDR3 has 17 amino acids. CDR3 loop: CASSQTRGRQANSPLHF. The CDR3 coding sequence is TGTGCCAGCAGCCAAACCCGAGGGAGACAGGCCAATTCACCCCTCCACTTT.

This chain links TRBV5-8 with TRBJ1-2, with TRBD1 matching 7 bases. This CDR3 comprises 17 residues. J gave up 2 bases and V 0 bases, and 10 bases lay outside the gene matches. Germline assignment: CDR1 SGHTS and CDR2 YDEGEE. CDR3 protein: CASSLVGRGKQNYGYTF. The CDR3 bases are TGTGCCAGCAGCTTGGTCGGCAGGGGGAAACAAAACTATGGCTACACCTTC.

The rearrangement uses TRBV6-2 or TRBV6-3 and TRBJ2-3; no clear D. The CDR3 sequence is 14 residues long. Looked up from germline, CDR1 is MNHEY and CDR2 is SVGEGT. The V end was cut by 6 bases, the J end by 1 base, with 11 bases between. CDR3 nucleotide sequence: TGTGCCAGCAGCCCCCCCCCTCGCACAGATACGCAGTATTTT. It yields the protein CASSPPPRTDTQYF.

The gene calls are TRBV19 and TRBJ2-2, with a possible D match to TRBD1 (6 bases). Germline CDR1 LNHDA, CDR2 SQIVND (reference sequence). V lost 1 base, J lost 1 base, and 7 bases lay in between. CDR3 size: 15 residues. CDR3 bases: TGTGCCAGTAGTATAGGACAGGTGAACACCGGGGAGCTGTTTTTT. Translating it yields CASSIGQVNTGELFF.

The chain employs TRBV7-9 and TRBJ1-1, with no clear D. Trimming left V 3 bases short and J 1 base short, with 6 bases between. The CDR3 consists of 13 residues. From germline, CDR1 is SEHNR and CDR2 FQNEAQ (reference sequence). CDR3 amino acids: CASSFSGNTEAFF. The CDR3, as DNA: TGTGCCAGCAGCTTTTCGGGGAACACTGAAGCTTTCTTT.

The chain links TRBV5-1 to TRBJ2-5, with 11 bases that match TRBD2. The germline V gene encodes CDR1 SGHRS and CDR2 YFSETQ. This CDR3 comprises 14 residues. Trimming removed 5 bases from V and 5 bases from J; junction bases left unmatched: 5. CDR3 bases: TGCGCCAGCAGGGAAACTAGCGGGGGTGAGACCCAGTACTTC. Encoded protein: CASRETSGGETQYF. Drawing the rest from reference TRBV5-1 and TRBJ2-5, the complete variable domain is KAGVTQTPRYLIKTRGQQVTLSCSPISGHRSVSWYQQTPGQGLQFLFEYFSETQRNKGNFPGRFSGRQFSNSRSEMNVSTLELGDSALYLCASRETSGGETQYFGPGTRLLVL.

The J gene is TRBJ1-1, the V gene TRBV6-5; 8 nucleotides align to TRBD1. The CDR3 is made up of 14 amino acids. Germline CDR1 and CDR2: MNHEY and SVGAGI. Losses at the gene ends were 10 bases for V and 3 bases for J; bases not matched to a gene: 10. In nucleotides, the CDR3 is TGTGCCACCTTCAAGGACAGGGAATACACTGAAGCTTTCTTT. Amino acids: CATFKDREYTEAFF.

The chain joins TRBV7-8 to TRBJ1-5, with TRBD1 as a possible D gene (5 bases). Per the germline V gene, CDR1 is SGHVS and CDR2 is FQNEAQ. V was trimmed by 5 bases and J by 0 bases, leaving 11 bases between them. The length of the CDR3 is 15 residues. This chain's CDR3 is CASSRVGGSNQPQHF. The CDR3 DNA sequence: TGTGCCAGCAGCCGAGTCGGGGGTAGCAATCAGCCCCAGCATTTT.

This chain joins TRBV5-5 and TRBJ2-7; TRBD1 matches 8 bases. V dropped 0 bases and J dropped 6; count of bases not matched to a gene: 8. This CDR3 spans 15 amino acids. Germline V gives CDR1 SGHKS, CDR2 YYEKEE (reference sequence). The CDR3 is CASSLAPGQAPEQYV. The DNA of the CDR3 is TGTGCCAGCAGCTTGGCTCCGGGACAGGCCCCCGAGCAGTACGTC.

The chain combines TRBV19 with TRBJ1-1; D might be TRBD1 (5 bases). The CDR3 contains 13 residues. Germline V gene sequence: CDR1 LNHDA, CDR2 SQIVND (reference sequence). The V end was cut by 5 bases, the J end by 5 bases, with 12 bases between. The CDR3 protein is CASSLGGWTEAFF. The CDR3 coding sequence is TGTGCCAGTAGTCTGGGGGGATGGACTGAAGCTTTCTTT.

V gene TRBV6-5 combines with J gene TRBJ1-1; 9 positions match TRBD1. CDR1 and CDR2 (germline): MNHEY, SVGAGI. The CDR3 runs to 15 residues. V shed 5 bases, J shed 0 bases, and the junction held 4 bases outside the gene matches. This CDR3 is CASSRTGALNTEAFF. The DNA of the CDR3 is TGTGCCAGCAGTAGGACAGGGGCTTTGAACACTGAAGCTTTCTTT.

The gene calls are TRBV6-1 and TRBJ2-4; 7 nucleotides agree with TRBD1. Germline V gives CDR1 MNHNS, CDR2 SASEGT. Germline trimming cut 3 bases from V and 2 bases from J; bases unmatched to any gene: 10. This CDR3 is built from 17 residues. This chain's CDR3 is CASSDYRGNSPKNIQYF. The CDR3 bases are TGTGCCAGCAGTGACTACAGGGGAAATTCTCCCAAAAACATTCAGTACTTC.

The chain is built from TRBV30 and TRBJ1-1, with 8 bases that match TRBD1. The V gene end was trimmed by 5 bases and the J gene end by 1 base; junction bases not matched to a gene: 9. The germline CDR1 and CDR2 sequences are GTSNPN and SVGIG (reference sequence). The CDR3 consists of 15 residues. DNA of the CDR3: TGTGCCTGGTTAAGGGCAGGGGGCGCGAACACTGAAGCTTTCTTT. It is translated as CAWLRAGGANTEAFF.

This clone has only a few counts. The chain combines TRBV29-1 with TRBJ1-1, with D perhaps matching TRBD1 (5 bases). CDR1 SQVTM and CDR2 ANQGSEA come from the germline V gene. This CDR3 spans 12 amino acids. The ends were cut back, 6 bases at V and 3 bases at J, with 11 bases in the middle. The CDR3 DNA is TGCAGCGTGGTTTGGGGGGACACTGAAGCTTTCTTT. It translates to CSVVWGDTEAFF.

The chain employs TRBV19 and TRBJ2-3, with TRBD2 matching 12 bases. Germline CDR1 reads LNHDA; CDR2 reads SQIVND (reference sequence). Trimming cost V 4 bases and J 7 bases; bases outside gene matches: 18. There are 19 residues in the CDR3. CDR3 DNA: TGTGCCAGTAGTACAAACGGGCCTCAACTAGCGGGAGGTGAAAATACGCAGTATTTT. Translated, it gives CASSTNGPQLAGGENTQYF. Full variable domain (remainder filled in from reference TRBV19 and TRBJ2-3): DGGITQSPKYLFRKEGQNVTLSCEQNLNHDAMYWYRQDPGQGLRLIYYSQIVNDFQKGDIAEGYSVSREKKESFPLTVTSAQKNPTAFYLCASSTNGPQLAGGENTQYFGPGTRLTVL.